This T cell receptor (beta chain) appears in the sequencing data of a study of blood T cell repertoires in COVID-19. Assay: immunoSEQ multiplex PCR; the TCRdb copy retains only in-frame clones and omits some. The table records about 180,000 clones, about 85% of them present only once. The CDR3 spans 11 residues. V was pared by 6 bases and J by 5 bases, with 8 bases between. Per germline, CDR1 LNHDA and CDR2 SQIVND (reference sequence). The J gene is TRBJ2-7, the V gene TRBV19, with D unclear. This TCR derives from a man in his forties who had recovered from COVID-19. The sample was PBMCs or T cells enriched from blood (not recorded which). CDR3 bases: TGTGCCAGTAGATTCGAGGACGAGCAGTACTTC. Its translation is CASRFEDEQYF.